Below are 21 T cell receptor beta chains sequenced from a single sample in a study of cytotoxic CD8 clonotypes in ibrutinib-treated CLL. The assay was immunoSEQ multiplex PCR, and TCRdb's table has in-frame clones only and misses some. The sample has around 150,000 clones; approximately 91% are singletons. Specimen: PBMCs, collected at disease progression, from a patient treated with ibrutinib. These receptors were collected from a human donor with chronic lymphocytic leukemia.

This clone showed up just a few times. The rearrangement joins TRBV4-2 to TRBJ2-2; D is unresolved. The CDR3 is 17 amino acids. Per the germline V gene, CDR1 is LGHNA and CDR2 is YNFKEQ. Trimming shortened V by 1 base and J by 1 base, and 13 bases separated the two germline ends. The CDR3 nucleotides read TGTGCCAGCAGCCAAGGAGACTGGCGGATGAACACCGGGGAGCTGTTTTTT. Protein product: CASSQGDWRMNTGELFF.

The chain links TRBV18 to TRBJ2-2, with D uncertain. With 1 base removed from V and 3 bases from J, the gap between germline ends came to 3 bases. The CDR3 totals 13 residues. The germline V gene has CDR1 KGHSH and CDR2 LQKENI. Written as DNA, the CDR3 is TGTGCCAGCTCACCACTAGACACCGGGGAGCTGTTTTTT. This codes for CASSPLDTGELFF.

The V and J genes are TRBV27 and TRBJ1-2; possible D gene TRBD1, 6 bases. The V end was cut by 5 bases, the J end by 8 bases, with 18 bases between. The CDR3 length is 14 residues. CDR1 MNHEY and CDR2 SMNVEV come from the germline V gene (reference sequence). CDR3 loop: CASSPETGRKGYTF. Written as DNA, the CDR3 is TGTGCCAGCAGTCCTGAGACAGGTCGAAAGGGCTACACCTTC.

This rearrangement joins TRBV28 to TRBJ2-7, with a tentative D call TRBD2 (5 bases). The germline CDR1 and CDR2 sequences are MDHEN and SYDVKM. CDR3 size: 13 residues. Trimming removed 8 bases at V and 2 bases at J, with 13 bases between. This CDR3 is CASGREGTYEQYF. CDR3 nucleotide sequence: TGTGCCAGCGGTCGGGAAGGAACCTACGAGCAGTACTTC.

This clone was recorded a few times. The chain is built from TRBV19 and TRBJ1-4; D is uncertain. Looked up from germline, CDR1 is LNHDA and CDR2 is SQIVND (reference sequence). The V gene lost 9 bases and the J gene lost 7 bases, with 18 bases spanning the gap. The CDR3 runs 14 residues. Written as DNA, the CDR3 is TGTGCCAGCCAAGAGCAGCCTAGCGGTGAAAAACTGTTTTTT. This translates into CASQEQPSGEKLFF.

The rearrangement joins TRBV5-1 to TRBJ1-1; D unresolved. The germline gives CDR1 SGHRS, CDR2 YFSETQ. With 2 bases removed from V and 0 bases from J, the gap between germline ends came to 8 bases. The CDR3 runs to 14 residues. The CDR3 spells CASSFGRMNTEAFF. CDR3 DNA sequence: TGCGCCAGCAGCTTCGGCCGAATGAACACTGAAGCTTTCTTT.

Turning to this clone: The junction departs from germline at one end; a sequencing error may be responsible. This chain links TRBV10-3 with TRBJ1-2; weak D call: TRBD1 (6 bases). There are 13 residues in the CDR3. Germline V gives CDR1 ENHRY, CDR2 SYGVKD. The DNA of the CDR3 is TGTGCCACCAGTAACTCAGGGGAAGGAGGCTACACCTTC. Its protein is CATSNSGEGGYTF.

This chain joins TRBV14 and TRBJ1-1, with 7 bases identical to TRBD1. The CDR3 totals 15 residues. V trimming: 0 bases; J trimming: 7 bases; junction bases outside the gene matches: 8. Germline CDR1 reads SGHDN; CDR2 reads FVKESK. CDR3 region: CASSQDGEQGNEAFF. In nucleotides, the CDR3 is TGTGCCAGCAGCCAAGACGGGGAACAGGGGAATGAAGCTTTCTTT.

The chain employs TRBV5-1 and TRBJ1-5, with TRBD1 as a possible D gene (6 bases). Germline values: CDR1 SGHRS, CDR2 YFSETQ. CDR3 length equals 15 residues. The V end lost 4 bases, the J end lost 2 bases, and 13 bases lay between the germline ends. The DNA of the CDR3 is TGCGCCAGCAGCACCGGACAGCCTGGCAATCAGCCCCAGCATTTT. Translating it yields CASSTGQPGNQPQHF.

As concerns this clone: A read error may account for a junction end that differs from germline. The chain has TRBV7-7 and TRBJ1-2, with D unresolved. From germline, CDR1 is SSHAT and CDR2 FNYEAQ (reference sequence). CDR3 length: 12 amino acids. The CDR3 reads CASSLRDYGYTF. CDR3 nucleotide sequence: TGTGCTAGCAGCTTAAGGGACTATGGCTACACCTTC.

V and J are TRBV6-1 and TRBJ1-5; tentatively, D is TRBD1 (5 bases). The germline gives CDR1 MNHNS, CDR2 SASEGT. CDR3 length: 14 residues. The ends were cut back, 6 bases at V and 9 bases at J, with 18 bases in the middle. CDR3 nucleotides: TGTGCCAGCAGGTCTCAGGGAGGTGAGTCGCCCCAGCATTTT. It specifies CASRSQGGESPQHF.

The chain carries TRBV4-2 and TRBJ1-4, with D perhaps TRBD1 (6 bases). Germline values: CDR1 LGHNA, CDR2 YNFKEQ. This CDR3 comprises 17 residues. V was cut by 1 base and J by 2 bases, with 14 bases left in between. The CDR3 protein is CASSQAGASSTNEKLFF. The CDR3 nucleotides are TGTGCCAGCAGCCAAGCGGGGGCTTCCAGTACTAATGAAAAACTGTTTTTT.

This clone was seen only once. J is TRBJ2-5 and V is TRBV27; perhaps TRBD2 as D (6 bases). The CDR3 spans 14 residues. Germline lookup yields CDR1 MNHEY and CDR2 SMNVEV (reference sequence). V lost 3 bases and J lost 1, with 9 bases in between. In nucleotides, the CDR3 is TGTGCCAGCAGTTTCCGGGGGTCCCAAGAGACCCAGTACTTC. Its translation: CASSFRGSQETQYF.

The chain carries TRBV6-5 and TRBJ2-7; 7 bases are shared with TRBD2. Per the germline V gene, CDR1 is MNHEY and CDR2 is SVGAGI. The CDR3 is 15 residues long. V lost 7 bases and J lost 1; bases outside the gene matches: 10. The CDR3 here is CASTTSGVTSYEQYF. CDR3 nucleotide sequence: TGTGCCAGCACCACCAGCGGGGTAACGTCCTACGAGCAGTACTTC.

In nucleotides, the CDR3 is TGTGCCAGCAGCTTGGCTAGCCTAGCGGGAGCCGAGCAGTACTTC. Its protein is CASSLASLAGAEQYF. The genes are TRBV7-9 and TRBJ2-7; 10 nucleotides agree with TRBD2. Trimming cost V 3 bases and J 6 bases; bases outside gene matches: 8. The CDR3 contains 15 residues. In germline, CDR1 is SEHNR, CDR2 FQNEAQ (reference sequence). The whole variable domain, remainder taken from reference TRBV7-9 and TRBJ2-7, is DTGVSQNPRHKITKRGQNVTFRCDPISEHNRLYWYRQTLGQGPEFLTYFQNEAQLEKSRLLSDRFSAERPKGSFSTLEIQRTEQGDSAMYLCASSLASLAGAEQYFGPGTRLTVT.

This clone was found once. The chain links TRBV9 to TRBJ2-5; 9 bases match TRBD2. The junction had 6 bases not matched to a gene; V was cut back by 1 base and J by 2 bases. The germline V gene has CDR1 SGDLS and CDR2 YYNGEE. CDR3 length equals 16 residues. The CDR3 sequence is CASSVTMTSGQETQYF. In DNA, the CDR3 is TGTGCCAGCAGCGTAACGATGACTAGCGGTCAAGAGACCCAGTACTTC.

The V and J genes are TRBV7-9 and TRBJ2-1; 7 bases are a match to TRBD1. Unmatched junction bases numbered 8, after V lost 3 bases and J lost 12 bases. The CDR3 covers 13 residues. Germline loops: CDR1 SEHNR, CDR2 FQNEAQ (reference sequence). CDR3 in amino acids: CASSFTAPGGQFF. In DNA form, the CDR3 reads TGTGCCAGCAGCTTTACAGCCCCAGGGGGGCAGTTCTTC.

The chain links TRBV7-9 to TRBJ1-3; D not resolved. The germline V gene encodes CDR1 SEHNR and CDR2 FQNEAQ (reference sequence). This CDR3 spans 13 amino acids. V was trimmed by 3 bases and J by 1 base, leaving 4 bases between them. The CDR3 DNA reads TGTGCCAGCAGCTTGTGGTCTGGAAACACCATATATTTT. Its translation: CASSLWSGNTIYF.

Here the CDR3 DNA reads TGTGCCAGCAGTTTCGCAGGGGCAGCCGAGCAGTACTTC. Translated: CASSFAGAAEQYF. The V call is TRBV27, the J call TRBJ2-7, with a tentative D call TRBD1 (6 bases). The CDR3 is 13 amino acids. Germline loops: CDR1 MNHEY, CDR2 SMNVEV (reference sequence). Trimming left V 3 bases short and J 6 bases short, with 12 bases between.

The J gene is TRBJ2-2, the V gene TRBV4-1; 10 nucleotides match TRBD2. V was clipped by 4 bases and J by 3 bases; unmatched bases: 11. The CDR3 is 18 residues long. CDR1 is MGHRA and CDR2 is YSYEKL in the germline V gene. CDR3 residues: CASSPLPTSGLDTGELFF. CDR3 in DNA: TGCGCCAGCAGCCCCCTACCGACTAGCGGGTTGGACACCGGGGAGCTGTTTTTT.

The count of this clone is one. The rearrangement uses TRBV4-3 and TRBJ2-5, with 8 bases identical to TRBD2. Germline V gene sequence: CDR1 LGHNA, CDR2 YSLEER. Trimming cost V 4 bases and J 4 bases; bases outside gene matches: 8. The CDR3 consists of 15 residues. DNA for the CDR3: TGCGCCAGCAGCCTTTATACGGGAGGGAGAGAGACCCAGTACTTC. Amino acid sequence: CASSLYTGGRETQYF.